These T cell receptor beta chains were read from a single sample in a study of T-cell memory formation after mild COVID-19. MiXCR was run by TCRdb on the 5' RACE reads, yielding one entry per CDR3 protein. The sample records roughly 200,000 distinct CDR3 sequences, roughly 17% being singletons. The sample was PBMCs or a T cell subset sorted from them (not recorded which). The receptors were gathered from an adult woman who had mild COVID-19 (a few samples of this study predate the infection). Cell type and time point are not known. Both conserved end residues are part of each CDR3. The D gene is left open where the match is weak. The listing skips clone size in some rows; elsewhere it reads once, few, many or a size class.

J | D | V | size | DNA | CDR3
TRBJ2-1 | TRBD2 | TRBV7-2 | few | TGTGCCAGCAGCTCCGAGGCGGGAGCCTACAATGAGCAGTTCTTC | CASSSEAGAYNEQFF
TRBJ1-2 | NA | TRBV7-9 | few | TGTGCCAGCAGCGGGAGAGACAGAAACTATGGCTACACCTTC | CASSGRDRNYGYTF
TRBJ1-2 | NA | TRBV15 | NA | TGTGCCACCAGCAGAGATGTGGATGGCTACACCTTC | CATSRDVDGYTF
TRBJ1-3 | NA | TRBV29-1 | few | TGCAGCGTTTTCGACAGGAATAATGGAAACACCATATATTTT | CSVFDRNNGNTIYF
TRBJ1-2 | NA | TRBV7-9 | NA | TGTGCCAGCAGCTTACCCTCAGGTGGCTACACCTTC | CASSLPSGGYTF
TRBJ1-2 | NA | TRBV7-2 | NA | TGTGCCAGCAGCTTGTATCGCCAGGGGGGCTACACCTTC | CASSLYRQGGYTF
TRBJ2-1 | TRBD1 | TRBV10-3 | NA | TGTGCCATCAGACCGGGACAGGGGAGGAATGAGCAGTTCTTC | CAIRPGQGRNEQFF
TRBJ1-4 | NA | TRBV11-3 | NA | TGTGCCAGCAGCTTAGGCAGCGGGGGTAATGAAAAACTGTTTTTT | CASSLGSGGNEKLFF
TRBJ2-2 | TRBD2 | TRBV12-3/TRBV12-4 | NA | TGTGCCAGCAGTTTGGGGACTACCACCGGGGAGCTGTTTTTT | CASSLGTTTGELFF
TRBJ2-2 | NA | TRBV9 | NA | TGTGCCAGCAGCGTAGGCGGAACCAACACCGGGGAGCTGTTTTTT | CASSVGGTNTGELFF
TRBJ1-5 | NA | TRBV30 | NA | TGTGCCTGGAGTCTCGGACAGAATCAGCCCCAGCATTTT | CAWSLGQNQPQHF
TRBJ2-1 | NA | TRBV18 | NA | TGTGCCAGCTCACTGGCGGGTGAAACTCGGGAGAAGTTCTTC | CASSLAGETREKFF
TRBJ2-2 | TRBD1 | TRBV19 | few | TGTGCCAGTAGTATCCAGGGGGTGTCTAACACCGGGGAGCTGTTTTTT | CASSIQGVSNTGELFF
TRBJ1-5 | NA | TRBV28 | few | TGTGCCAGCAGTCCGGGAGGAGGGTTTAGCAATCAGCCCCAGCATTTT | CASSPGGGFSNQPQHF
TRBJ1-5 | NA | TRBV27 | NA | TGTGCCAGCAGTACAGCCGGGATCCGCAATCAGCCCCAGCATTTT | CASSTAGIRNQPQHF
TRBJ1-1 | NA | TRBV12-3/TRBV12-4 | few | TGTGCCAGCAGTTCGTTGAGTAACACTGAAGCTTTCTTT | CASSSLSNTEAFF
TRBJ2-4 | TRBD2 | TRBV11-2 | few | TGTGCCAGCAGCCCCGAGGGCCTAGCGGGGGGGTACAAAAACATTCAGTACTTC | CASSPEGLAGGYKNIQYF
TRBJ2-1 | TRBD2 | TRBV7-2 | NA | TGTGCCAGCAGCCGAGTGTATGGGATATCTAGCGGGAGAGGTGATGAGCAGTTCTTC | CASSRVYGISSGRGDEQFF